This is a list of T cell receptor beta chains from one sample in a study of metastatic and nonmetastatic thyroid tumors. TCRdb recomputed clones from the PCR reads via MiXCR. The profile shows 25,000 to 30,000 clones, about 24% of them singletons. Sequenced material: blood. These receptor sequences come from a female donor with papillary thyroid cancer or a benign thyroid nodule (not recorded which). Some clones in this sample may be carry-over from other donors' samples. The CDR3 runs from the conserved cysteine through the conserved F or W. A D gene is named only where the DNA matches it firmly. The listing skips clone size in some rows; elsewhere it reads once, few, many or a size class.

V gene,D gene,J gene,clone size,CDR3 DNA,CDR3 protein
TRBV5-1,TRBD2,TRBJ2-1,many,TGCGCCAGCAGCTTGGAGCCTAGCGGGTCTTACAATGAGCAGTTCTTC,CASSLEPSGSYNEQFF
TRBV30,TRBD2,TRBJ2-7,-,TGTGCCTGGGGACTGGGGACTAGCGGAAGGGACGAGCAGTACTTC,CAWGLGTSGRDEQYF
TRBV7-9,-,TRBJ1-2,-,TGTGCCAGCAGCTCAAGCGGGGCTAACTATGGCTACACCTTC,CASSSSGANYGYTF
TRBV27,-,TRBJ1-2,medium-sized,TGTGCCAGCAGTCCAGGTAGTAGGGACGGCTACACCTTC,CASSPGSRDGYTF
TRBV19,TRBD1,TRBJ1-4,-,TGTGCCAGTAGTTCGGGACAGCTGCTCCCCAATGAAAAACTGTTTTTT,CASSSGQLLPNEKLFF
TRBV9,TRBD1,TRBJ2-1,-,TGTGCCAGCAGCGAGGCCTACAGGGGAAATGAGCAGTTCTTC,CASSEAYRGNEQFF
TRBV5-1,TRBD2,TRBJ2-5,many,TGCGCCAGCAGCTTGGGACTAGCGGGGGGAGAGACCCAGTACTTC,CASSLGLAGGETQYF
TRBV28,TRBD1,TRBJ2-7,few,TGTGCCAGCAGCCCCGCCGGGACAGAATACGAGCAGTACTTC,CASSPAGTEYEQYF
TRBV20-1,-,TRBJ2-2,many,TGCAGTGCTAGAAAACTAGGAATGGCCGGGGAGCTGTTTTTT,CSARKLGMAGELFF
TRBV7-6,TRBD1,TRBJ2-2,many,TGTGCCTCGAAAGGGACAGGGGGCCGGGATGGCACCGGGGAGCTGTTTTTT,CASKGTGGRDGTGELFF
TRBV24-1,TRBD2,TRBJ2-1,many,TGTGCCACCAGTGATTGGGGACTAGCGGCGTCTGGAACCTACAATGAGCAGTTCTTC,CATSDWGLAASGTYNEQFF
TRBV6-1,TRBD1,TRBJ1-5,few,TGTGCCAGCAGGGGACAGGGTGGCAATCAGCCCCAGCATTTT,CASRGQGGNQPQHF
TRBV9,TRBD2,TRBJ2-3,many,TGTGCCAGCAGCTCCCGGGAGGGGAGCACAGATACGCAGTATTTT,CASSSREGSTDTQYF
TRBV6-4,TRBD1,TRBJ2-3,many,TGTGCCAGCAGACGGACAGGTACGGATACGCAGTATTTT,CASRRTGTDTQYF
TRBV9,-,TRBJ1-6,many,TGTGCCAGCAGCGCAATTGATAATAATTCACCCCTCCACTTT,CASSAIDNNSPLHF
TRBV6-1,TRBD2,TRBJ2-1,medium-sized,TGTGCCAGCAGTTTCGGGGTTGCGGGAGGTTCAGAGCAGTTCTTC,CASSFGVAGGSEQFF
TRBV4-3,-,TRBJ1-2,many,TGCGCCAGCAGCCAAGTTCTGGGTTCCCGAGGCTACACCTTC,CASSQVLGSRGYTF
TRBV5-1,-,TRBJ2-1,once,TGCGCCAGCAGCTCGGGAAATAGGAATGAGCATTTCTTC,CASSSGNRNEHFF
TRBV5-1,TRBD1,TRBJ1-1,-,TGCGCCAGCAGCTTGGCCGGGACAGGGGTGGGCACTGAAGCTTTCTTT,CASSLAGTGVGTEAFF
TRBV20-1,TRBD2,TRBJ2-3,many,TGCAGTGCTCCTAAGCCTAGCGGGAACACAGATACGCAGTATTTT,CSAPKPSGNTDTQYF
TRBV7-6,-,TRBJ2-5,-,TGTGCCAGCAGCAGGCGGACTCTCCAAGAGACCCAGTACTTC,CASSRRTLQETQYF
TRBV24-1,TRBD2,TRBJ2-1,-,TGTGCCACCAGTTATTCAGGACTAGCGGGAGTATGGCAGTTCTTC,CATSYSGLAGVWQFF
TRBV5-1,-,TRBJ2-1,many,TGCGCCAGCACCTTTGAGTATGAGCAGTTCTTC,CASTFEYEQFF
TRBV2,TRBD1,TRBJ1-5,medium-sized,TGTGCCAGCACTGGACAGGGACAGAATCAGCCCCAGCATTTT,CASTGQGQNQPQHF
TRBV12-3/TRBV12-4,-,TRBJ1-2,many,TGTGCCAGCAGCCGTACGACAGAGCCTGGCTACACCTTC,CASSRTTEPGYTF
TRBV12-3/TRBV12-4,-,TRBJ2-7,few,TGTGCCAGCACTAGCGAGGGGACCACAGGTTCGGGAGAGCAGTACTTC,CASTSEGTTGSGEQYF
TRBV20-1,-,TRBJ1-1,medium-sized,TGCAGTGCTACCCTTGGGGTGGGGGACACTGAAGCTTTCTTT,CSATLGVGDTEAFF